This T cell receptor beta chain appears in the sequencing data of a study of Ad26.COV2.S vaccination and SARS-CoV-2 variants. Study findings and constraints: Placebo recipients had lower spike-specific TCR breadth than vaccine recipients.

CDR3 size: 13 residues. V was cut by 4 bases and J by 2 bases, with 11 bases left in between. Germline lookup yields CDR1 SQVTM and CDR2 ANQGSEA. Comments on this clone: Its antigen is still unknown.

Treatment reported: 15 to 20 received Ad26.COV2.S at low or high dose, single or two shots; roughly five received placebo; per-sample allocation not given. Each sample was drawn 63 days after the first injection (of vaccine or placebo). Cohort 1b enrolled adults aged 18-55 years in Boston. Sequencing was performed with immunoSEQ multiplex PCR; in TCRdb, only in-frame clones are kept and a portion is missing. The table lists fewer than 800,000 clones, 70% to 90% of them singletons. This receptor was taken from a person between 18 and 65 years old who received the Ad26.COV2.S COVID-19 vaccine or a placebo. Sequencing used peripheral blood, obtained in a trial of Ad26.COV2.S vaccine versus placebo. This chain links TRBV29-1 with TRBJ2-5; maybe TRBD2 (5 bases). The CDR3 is CSVGRGQQETQYF. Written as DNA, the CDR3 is TGCAGCGTTGGTCGAGGGCAGCAAGAGACCCAGTACTTC.